The 23 T cell receptor beta chains in this list originate from one sample, sequenced in a study of prognosis after radiotherapy for stage I lung cancer. From genomic DNA, two-round multiplex PCR was used to amplify TCR beta CDR3. TRBV and TRBJ genes each had their own specific primers in first-round PCR. TCRdb reanalysed the multiplex PCR reads using MiXCR and keeps one entry per CDR3 protein. The sample has approximately 15,000 distinct CDR3 sequences; under 55% are singletons. This material consisted of PBMCs, taken before or after stereotactic body radiation therapy (not recorded which). The receptor set was obtained from a donor aged 50 or older with non-small cell lung cancer.

In this sample, this clonotype is medium-sized. The chain is built from TRBV19 and TRBJ2-2; D is possibly TRBD1 (6 bases). With 2 bases removed from V and 0 bases from J, the gap between germline ends came to 7 bases. Germline V CDR1 and CDR2: LNHDA, SQIVND (reference sequence). This CDR3 has 15 amino acids. The CDR3 is CASSIQGTNTGELFF. The CDR3 bases are TGTGCCAGTAGTATACAGGGGACGAACACCGGGGAGCTGTTTTTT.

Sample share makes this clonotype medium-sized (0.01 to 0.1%). The genes are TRBV6-1 and TRBJ2-7; the D gene is possibly TRBD2 (5 bases). The CDR3 has 14 amino acids. Germline V gene sequence: CDR1 MNHNS, CDR2 SASEGT. Trimming pared 5 bases from V and 7 bases from J, leaving 18 bases between. As DNA, the CDR3 is TGTGCCAGCAGTAACGGACTCCTCGGACTGGAGCAGTACTTC. Protein sequence: CASSNGLLGLEQYF.

This clonotype has at least ten counts. V usage is TRBV5-8 and J usage is TRBJ2-2; D remains ambiguous. This CDR3 is built from 14 residues. The germline V and J ends were trimmed by 0 bases and 9 bases, with 12 bases remaining between them. The V gene's germline CDR1 is SGHTS and CDR2 YDEGEE. In nucleotides, the CDR3 is TGTGCCAGCAGCTTGGGGGCTACTTTCAGGGAGCTGTTTTTT. This translates into CASSLGATFRELFF. Complete variable domain (other parts from reference TRBV5-8 and TRBJ2-2): EAGVTQSPTHLIKTRGQQATLRCSPISGHTSVYWYQQALGLGLQFLLWYDEGEERNRGNFPPRFSGRQFPNYSSELNVNALELEDSALYLCASSLGATFRELFFGEGSRLTVL.

A word on this clonotype: Relative to the germline gene, one junction end is altered; a read error may explain this. The chain uses TRBV27 and TRBJ1-2; D is undetermined. The germline CDR1 and CDR2 sequences are MNHEY and SMNVEV (reference sequence). This CDR3 is built from 13 residues. The CDR3 sequence: CASSPRANYAYTF. Written as DNA, the CDR3 is TGCGCCAGCAGCCCCAGAGCTAACTATGCCTACACCTTC.

This clonotype has a count of ten or more. Just one base apart from a much larger clone, this may be a read error. This chain links TRBV2 with TRBJ1-2; D is ambiguous. The germline gives CDR1 SNHLY, CDR2 FYNNEI. Trimming cost V 1 base and J 7 bases, with 10 bases left between them. The CDR3 covers 13 residues. The CDR3 nucleotides are TGTGCCAGCAGTGAAGAGGAGGTGGGTGGCTACACCTTC. It yields the protein CASSEEEVGGYTF.

Notes on this clonotype: Relative to the germline gene, one junction end is altered; a read error may explain this. CDR3 coding DNA: TGTGCCAGAAGTTTCAGGGGACCCTATAATTCAACCCTCCACTTT. The encoded protein is CARSFRGPYNSTLHF. The chain has TRBV6-5 and TRBJ1-6, with D tentatively TRBD1 (6 bases). CDR1 is MNHEY and CDR2 is SVGAGI in the germline V gene. CDR3 size: 15 residues.

About this clonotype itself: A read error is the likely source, as a far larger clone sits one nucleotide away. This chain connects TRBV6-9 to TRBJ2-7, with 9 bases identical to TRBD1. In germline, CDR1 is MNHGY, CDR2 SVAAGI. The CDR3 covers 13 residues. In nucleotides, the CDR3 is TGTTCCAGCAGTGAACAGGGGGCGCGAGAGCAGTACTTC. Protein product: CSSSEQGAREQYF.

This clonotype was found many times. V gene TRBV12-3 or TRBV12-4 combines with J gene TRBJ1-1; a possible D gene is TRBD1 (5 bases). CDR3 length: 12 residues. V lost 6 bases, J lost 7 bases, and 12 bases lay in between. CDR3 amino acids: CASRGERYEAFF. The CDR3 nucleotides read TGTGCCAGCAGAGGGGAGAGGTATGAAGCTTTCTTT.

This clonotype occurred many times. The rearrangement links TRBV19 to TRBJ1-1; D might be TRBD1 (5 bases). The CDR3 is 15 amino acids. The ends were cut back, 3 bases at V and 1 base at J, with 12 bases in the middle. Germline lookup yields CDR1 LNHDA and CDR2 SQIVND (reference sequence). This CDR3 reads CASSIGAAENTEAFF. The CDR3 nucleotides are TGTGCCAGTAGTATTGGGGCTGCGGAGAACACTGAAGCTTTCTTT.

This CDR3 is CASSEVYSGGAIYTQYF. The CDR3 DNA reads TGTGCCAGCAGTGAAGTCTATAGCGGGGGGGCAATATATACGCAGTATTTT. The gene calls are TRBV6-1 and TRBJ2-3, with TRBD2 matching over 11 bases. The CDR3 runs to 17 residues. V lost 1 base and J lost 7; bases outside the gene matches: 10. Germline V CDR1 and CDR2: MNHNS, SASEGT.

This clonotype was observed at least ten times. This rearrangement joins TRBV5-1 to TRBJ1-1, with no clear D. CDR3 length: 14 amino acids. V was clipped by 6 bases and J by 0 bases, with 12 bases between them. Germline CDR1 SGHRS, CDR2 YFSETQ. The DNA for the CDR3 is TGCGCCAGCAACGGAGGAGTGATGAACACTGAAGCTTTCTTT. The encoded protein is CASNGGVMNTEAFF.

At least ten counts were recorded for this clonotype. The chain recombines TRBV30 with TRBJ2-1, with D perhaps matching TRBD2 (5 bases). Deletions cut 6 bases from V and 4 bases from J, with 16 bases between. The CDR3 has 14 residues. From germline, CDR1 is GTSNPN and CDR2 SVGIG (reference sequence). The CDR3 DNA is TGTGCCTGCCTAGCAGAGCCGGCATACAATGAGCAGTTCTTC. This gives the protein CACLAEPAYNEQFF.

This chain links TRBV27 with TRBJ1-2; 9 bases agree with TRBD1. The CDR3 has 15 residues. CDR1 is MNHEY, CDR2 SMNVEV, per germline (reference sequence). The V segment lost 5 bases and the J segment 4 bases; nucleotides outside the gene matches: 8. CDR3 coding DNA: TGTGCCAGCAGTCCTACAGGGGGCGCTGGCTATGGCTACACCTTC. As protein: CASSPTGGAGYGYTF.

As for this clonotype: This may stem from a read error, because a much larger clone lies one nucleotide away. This chain links TRBV9 with TRBJ1-1; possible D gene TRBD1, 5 bases. Germline CDR1 and CDR2: SGDLS and YYNGEE. With 1 base removed from V and 2 bases from J, the gap between germline ends came to 9 bases. CDR3 length equals 14 residues. CDR3 nucleotides: TGTGCCAGCAGCGTATCCGGGGACAACACTGAAGCTTTCTTT. This gives the protein CASSVSGDNTEAFF. The full variable domain, in which reference TRBV9 and TRBJ1-1 provide the parts outside the CDR3, is DSGVTQTPKHLITATGQRVTLRCSPRSGDLSVYWYQQSLDQGLQFLIQYYNGEERAKGNILERFSAQQFPDLHSELNLSSLELGDSALYFCASSVSGDNTEAFFGQGTRLTVV.

This clonotype ranks as medium-sized (0.01 to 0.1%). The rearrangement uses TRBV6-2 or TRBV6-3 and TRBJ2-2, with unresolved D. Trimming removed 2 bases at V and 5 bases at J, with 6 bases between. Germline V lookup: CDR1 MNHEY, CDR2 SVGEGT. The CDR3 is made up of 13 amino acids. The CDR3, as DNA: TGTGCCAGCAGTTACGGTCTAACCGGGGAGCTGTTTTTT. Translating gives CASSYGLTGELFF.

The chain links TRBV5-1 to TRBJ2-5; 7 nucleotides agree with TRBD2. Germline lookup yields CDR1 SGHRS and CDR2 YFSETQ. V shed 4 bases, J shed 7 bases, and the junction held 16 bases outside the gene matches. The CDR3 runs 16 residues. CDR3 region: CASSPDPGLSGGTQYF. DNA of the CDR3: TGCGCCAGCAGCCCGGACCCGGGACTATCTGGGGGGACCCAGTACTTC.

V is TRBV28 and J is TRBJ2-2; D is unclear. The V end was cut by 6 bases, the J end by 4 bases, with 12 bases between. Germline-derived CDR1 and CDR2 are MDHEN and SYDVKM. The CDR3 is 14 residues long. CDR3: CASSLDLGTGELFF. CDR3 in DNA: TGTGCCAGCAGCTTAGATTTGGGCACCGGGGAGCTGTTTTTT.

Ten or more counts support this clonotype. The chain recombines TRBV28 with TRBJ2-3; possibly TRBD2 for D (7 bases). V lost 2 bases and J 1 base, leaving 13 bases between the germline ends. CDR3 length equals 16 residues. Germline V gene data show CDR1 as MDHEN and CDR2 as SYDVKM. DNA for the CDR3: TGTGCCAGCAGTTTAAGGGGGGGCTTAGGCACAGATACGCAGTATTTT. Translating it yields CASSLRGGLGTDTQYF.

This clonotype was counted between two and nine times. A much larger clone lies one base from this, so it may be a read error. The chain carries TRBV6-2 or TRBV6-3 and TRBJ2-1; no reliable D call. V was trimmed by 5 bases and J by 6 bases, leaving 11 bases between them. The CDR3 runs 13 residues. In germline, CDR1 is MNHEY, CDR2 SVGEGT. The DNA of the CDR3 is TGTGCCAGCAGTCGGGCCGCTCCCAATGAGCAGTTCTTC. It translates to CASSRAAPNEQFF.

This chain links TRBV12-3 or TRBV12-4 with TRBJ1-2, with no clear D. The CDR3 is made up of 13 amino acids. Trimming shortened V by 7 bases and J by 1 base, and 10 bases separated the two germline ends. CDR3: CASTQTHNYGYTF. CDR3 DNA sequence: TGTGCCAGCACCCAAACACATAACTATGGCTACACCTTC.

This clonotype was observed at least ten times. The chain uses TRBV6-2 or TRBV6-3 and TRBJ1-1; TRBD1 might be the D (6 bases). CDR1 is MNHEY and CDR2 is SVGEGT in the germline V gene. The CDR3 is made up of 15 amino acids. Between the trimmed V and J ends, which lost 4 bases and 5 bases, there was a span of 17 bases. CDR3 sequence reads: CASSSTGGQKTEAFF. In nucleotides, the CDR3 is TGTGCCAGCAGTTCGACAGGAGGTCAAAAGACTGAAGCTTTCTTT.

The J gene is TRBJ1-1, the V gene TRBV30, with no clear D. Germline V lookup: CDR1 GTSNPN, CDR2 SVGIG (reference sequence). This CDR3 has 13 amino acids. V was pared by 3 bases and J by 1 base, with 9 bases between. The CDR3 DNA is TGTGCCTGGAGATTGGGTTGGAACACTGAAGCTTTCTTT. Protein product: CAWRLGWNTEAFF.

In its sample, this clonotype is medium-sized. The rearrangement links TRBV5-8 to TRBJ1-3, with D possibly matching TRBD1 (5 bases). The CDR3 runs to 15 residues. Trimming shortened V by 2 bases and J by 1 base, and 10 bases separated the two germline ends. The germline CDR1 and CDR2 sequences are SGHTS and YDEGEE. The CDR3, as DNA: TGTGCCAGCAGCTTTAAAGGGGTATCTGGAAACACCATATATTTT. Its protein is CASSFKGVSGNTIYF. The full variable domain, in which reference TRBV5-8 and TRBJ1-3 provide the parts outside the CDR3, is EAGVTQSPTHLIKTRGQQATLRCSPISGHTSVYWYQQALGLGLQFLLWYDEGEERNRGNFPPRFSGRQFPNYSSELNVNALELEDSALYLCASSFKGVSGNTIYFGEGSWLTVV.